Below are 15 T cell receptor beta chains sequenced from a single sample in a study of blood T cells in healthy people across ages. Together with a sample-barcoded 5' primer, a J-beta primer mix was included in a second PCR lasting roughly 7 to 11 cycles. In TCRdb, the 5' RACE reads were re-called with MiXCR into one record per CDR3 protein. The sample includes some 1 million distinct CDR3 sequences, more than 35% of them seen just once. Source material: blood. Receptors were obtained from a woman aged 60 to 75 in good health.

The V call is TRBV12-3 or TRBV12-4, the J call TRBJ2-4; D may match TRBD1 or TRBD2 (5 bases each). The CDR3 runs to 15 residues. The germline V and J ends were trimmed by 5 bases and 3 bases, with 14 bases remaining between them. The CDR3 sequence is CASSRGELGKNIQYF. The CDR3 nucleotides read TGTGCCAGCAGTAGGGGTGAACTAGGCAAAAACATTCAGTACTTC.

V usage is TRBV10-3 and J usage is TRBJ2-7; TRBD1 might be the D (6 bases). The CDR3 contains 15 residues. The V gene lost 2 bases and the J gene lost 4 bases, with 15 bases spanning the gap. Germline V gene data show CDR1 as ENHRY and CDR2 as SYGVKD. CDR3 residues: CAISEKSGDPYEQYF. The CDR3 DNA sequence: TGTGCCATCAGTGAGAAGTCAGGGGACCCATACGAGCAGTACTTC.

This chain links TRBV27 with TRBJ2-4; 8 bases align to TRBD1. This CDR3 spans 19 amino acids. J lost 1 base, V lost 5 bases, and 16 bases had no gene match. CDR1 MNHEY and CDR2 SMNVEV come from the germline V gene (reference sequence). In DNA, the CDR3 is TGTGCCAGCAGTCCAAACCCCGACAGGGGAGAAAGGGCCAAAAACATTCAGTACTTC. It codes for CASSPNPDRGERAKNIQYF.

Here the CDR3 DNA reads TGCGCCAGCAGCTTGGGAGGCGGGGTCGGCTACGAGCAGTACTTC. Translating it yields CASSLGGGVGYEQYF. The V call is TRBV5-1, the J call TRBJ2-7, with a possible D match to TRBD2 (6 bases). CDR3 length: 15 residues. The ends were cut back, 0 bases at V and 3 bases at J, with 13 bases in the middle. Germline CDR1 and CDR2: SGHRS and YFSETQ.

The table lists this clonotype with a few counts. V is TRBV15 and J is TRBJ1-2; 8 bases map to TRBD1. CDR1 is LNHNV and CDR2 is YYDKDF in the germline V gene (reference sequence). The trim removed 0 bases at V and 3 bases at J, leaving 12 bases unmatched. The CDR3 consists of 18 residues. CDR3 sequence: CATSRDPAGRGLDYGYTF. The CDR3 coding sequence is TGTGCCACCAGCAGAGATCCCGCAGGCAGGGGGCTGGACTATGGCTACACCTTC.

In this sample, this clonotype turned up a few times. This CDR3 is CASSQLADPAEQYF. Written as DNA, the CDR3 is TGCGCCAGCAGCCAGCTAGCGGACCCCGCCGAGCAGTACTTC. V usage is TRBV4-1 and J usage is TRBJ2-7; 7 bases are a match to TRBD2. V was clipped by 3 bases and J by 6 bases; unmatched bases: 8. The CDR3 contains 14 residues. Looked up from germline, CDR1 is MGHRA and CDR2 is YSYEKL.

In this sample, this clonotype turned up a few times. The chain has TRBV5-1 and TRBJ2-7, with 13 bases lining up with TRBD2. V was pared by 6 bases and J by 5 bases, with 8 bases of the junction left unmatched. CDR1 is SGHRS, CDR2 YFSETQ, per germline. The CDR3 covers 15 residues. CDR3 DNA sequence: TGCGCCAGCACCACCGGACTAGCGGGAGTCGACGAGCAGTACTTC. Encoded protein: CASTTGLAGVDEQYF. Filled out from reference TRBV5-1 and TRBJ2-7, the complete variable domain reads KAGVTQTPRYLIKTRGQQVTLSCSPISGHRSVSWYQQTPGQGLQFLFEYFSETQRNKGNFPGRFSGRQFSNSRSEMNVSTLELGDSALYLCASTTGLAGVDEQYFGPGTRLTVT.

This chain joins TRBV3-1 and TRBJ2-4, with D maybe TRBD1 (6 bases). TRBJ2-7 matches the DNA end more closely, so the J call is doubtful. CDR1 is LGHDT and CDR2 is YNNKEL in the germline V gene (reference sequence). The CDR3 runs 15 residues. CDR3 nucleotides: TGTGCCAGCAGCCAACTAAGCCCTAAGGGGGACGAGCAGTACTTC. The encoded protein is CASSQLSPKGDEQYF.

This clonotype was picked up a small number of times. The chain recombines TRBV29-1 with TRBJ1-2; 7 nucleotides agree with TRBD1. The CDR3 loop spans 12 amino acids. CDR1 is SQVTM, CDR2 ANQGSEA, per germline. V lost 6 bases and J lost 3; bases outside the gene matches: 4. The CDR3, as DNA: TGCAGCGTAAGGACAGGAGACTATGGCTACACCTTC. Amino acid sequence: CSVRTGDYGYTF.

The chain is built from TRBV11-2 and TRBJ1-2, with no clear D. The CDR3 loop spans 14 amino acids. Trimming took 3 bases from V and 3 from J, leaving 11 bases between them. CDR1 and CDR2 from the germline V gene are SGHAT and FQNNGV. As DNA, the CDR3 is TGTGCCAGCAGCTTCTCCGGGGTTGACTATGGCTACACCTTC. It is translated as CASSFSGVDYGYTF.

Only one count was recorded for this clonotype. The chain has TRBV29-1 and TRBJ2-3; TRBD2 aligns across 8 bases. Germline V gene sequence: CDR1 SQVTM, CDR2 ANQGSEA. The CDR3 length is 12 residues. After removal of 4 bases from V and 6 bases from J, the junction contained 3 bases not matched to a gene. CDR3 loop: CSVGAGADTQYF. The CDR3 bases are TGCAGCGTTGGAGCGGGAGCCGATACGCAGTATTTT.

CDR3 nucleotide sequence: TGCAGTGCTAGGGGACAGACAACAGATACGCAGTATTTT. It specifies CSARGQTTDTQYF. The chain recombines TRBV20-1 with TRBJ2-3; 7 bases agree with TRBD1. From germline, CDR1 is DFQATT and CDR2 SNEGSKA (reference sequence). V trimming: 3 bases; J trimming: 3 bases; junction bases outside the gene matches: 3. This CDR3 has 13 amino acids.

Comments on this clonotype: A much larger clone sits a single nucleotide away, making a read error possible. The CDR3 nucleotides are TGTACCAGCAGCCGTACCACCTACGAGCAGTACTTC. The encoded protein is CTSSRTTYEQYF. The chain joins TRBV7-2 to TRBJ2-5; no firm D call. The DNA end is more similar to TRBJ2-7, so the J call may be wrong. This CDR3 has 12 amino acids. Germline CDR1 and CDR2: SGHTA and FQGNSA.

The genes are TRBV27 and TRBJ2-1; 9 bases are shared with TRBD2. The germline CDR1 and CDR2 sequences are MNHEY and SMNVEV (reference sequence). J was trimmed by 8 bases and V by 4 bases; bases with no gene match: 12. The CDR3 consists of 16 residues. CDR3 bases: TGTGCCAGCAGTTGGGGTGCTAGCGGGGCCCACGATGAGCAGTTCTTC. This encodes CASSWGASGAHDEQFF.

The rearrangement uses TRBV9 and TRBJ2-1; the D gene is possibly TRBD2 (6 bases). The CDR3 covers 15 residues. Trimming cost V 4 bases and J 3 bases, with 14 bases left between them. Germline V CDR1 and CDR2: SGDLS, YYNGEE. The CDR3 nucleotides read TGTGCCAGCAGCCACGGGGGAGGAGGCTACAATGAGCAGTTCTTC. Its protein is CASSHGGGGYNEQFF.